The rows below give T cell receptor beta chains drawn from one sample of a study of shared clonotypes between healthy human individuals. Profiling relied on immunoSEQ multiplex PCR, and the TCRdb table lists in-frame clones only, not all of them. This table holds approximately 980,000 clones, 70% to 85% found once. Input material: memory CD4+ T cells sorted from blood. These TCRs come from a man aged 18-30 years in good health. The CDR3 runs from the conserved cysteine through the conserved F or W.

V gene	CDR3 protein
TRBV28	CASSTSDRGYGYTF
TRBV18	CASSPDREYGYTF
TRBV5-4	CASSLGGLAGDYEQYF
TRBV7-2	CASSQEIFTEAFF
TRBV6-6	CASSVQGGNTEAFF
TRBV5-1	CASSGSRDGNEQFF
TRBV10-2	CASRGAELSYEQYF
TRBV7-9	CASSGVNYGYTF
TRBV7-8	CASSPREGQETQYF
TRBV6-4	CASRQGTGQAFF
TRBV7-9	CATSLAVLNTEAFF
TRBV25-1	CASHVSGNSPLHF
TRBV13	CASSSPGQNNYGYTF
TRBV11-2	CASSEGAKKETQYF
TRBV19	CASNMGYTQYF
TRBV29-1	CSVGLGAEQFF
TRBV6-5	CASSSTSGSYEQYF
TRBV5-6	CASSLVDGYTF
TRBV7-3	CASSLGATSPLHF
TRBV5-6	CASSLAHGTYEQYF
TRBV14	CASSPGQGVGYTF
TRBV2	CASSDMRWSPLHF
TRBV6-1	CASSEQGYETQYF
TRBV4-3	CASSRGTGGDTQYF
TRBV21-1	CASSTRRPYTDTQYF
TRBV5-4	CASSLMSSGSRETQYF
TRBV18	CASSFRLAGKETQYF
TRBV7-9	CASSGRDFYNEQFF
TRBV30	CAWRGSGANYEQYF
TRBV14	CASSQRQNTGELFF
TRBV2	CASSEGDGRTDTQYF
TRBV10-3	CAIGEMNTEAFF
TRBV10-3	CATGLGTDTQYF
TRBV7-2	CASSQDRVSLIDTQYF
TRBV15	CATSRDYGGTEAFF
TRBV18	CASSPGRTNTEAFF
TRBV4-3	CASSQEGQSPYGYTF
TRBV5-1	CASSGRVAGGANEQFF
TRBV2	CASKGGRGQPQHF
TRBV5-1	CASTRDRETSYGYTF
TRBV6-1	CASSEATRKYF
TRBV5-1	CASSLLTSGNTGELFF
TRBV4-1	CASSQVAGTDTQYF
TRBV10-3	CAISEGLRGSEQYF
TRBV5-1	CASSLESGLANEKLFF
TRBV28	CASSFRTRLNQPQHF
TRBV6-1	CASSLLWDFQETQYF
TRBV6-1	CASGDRTVTGELFF
TRBV5-1	CASSFHSGGGTEAFF
TRBV10-1	CASSAGTGGNEQFF
TRBV28	CASSSSGGARPEAFF
TRBV28	CASSLPTGTGGVGQYF